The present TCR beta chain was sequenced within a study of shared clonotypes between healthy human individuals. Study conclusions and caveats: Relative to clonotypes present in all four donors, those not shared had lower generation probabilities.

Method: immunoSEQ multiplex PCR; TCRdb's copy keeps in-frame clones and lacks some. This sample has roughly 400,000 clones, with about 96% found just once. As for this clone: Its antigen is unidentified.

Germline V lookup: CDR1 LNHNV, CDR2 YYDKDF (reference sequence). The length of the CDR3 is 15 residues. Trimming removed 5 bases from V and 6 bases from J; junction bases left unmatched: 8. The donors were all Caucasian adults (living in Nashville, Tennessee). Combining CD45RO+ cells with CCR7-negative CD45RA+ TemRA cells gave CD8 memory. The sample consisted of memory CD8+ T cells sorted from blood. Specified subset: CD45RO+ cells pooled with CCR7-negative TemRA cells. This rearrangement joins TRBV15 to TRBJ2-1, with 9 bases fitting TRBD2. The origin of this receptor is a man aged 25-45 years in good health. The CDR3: CATSVVAGVSNEQFF. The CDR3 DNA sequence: TGTGCCACCAGCGTGGTAGCGGGAGTGAGCAATGAGCAGTTCTTC.